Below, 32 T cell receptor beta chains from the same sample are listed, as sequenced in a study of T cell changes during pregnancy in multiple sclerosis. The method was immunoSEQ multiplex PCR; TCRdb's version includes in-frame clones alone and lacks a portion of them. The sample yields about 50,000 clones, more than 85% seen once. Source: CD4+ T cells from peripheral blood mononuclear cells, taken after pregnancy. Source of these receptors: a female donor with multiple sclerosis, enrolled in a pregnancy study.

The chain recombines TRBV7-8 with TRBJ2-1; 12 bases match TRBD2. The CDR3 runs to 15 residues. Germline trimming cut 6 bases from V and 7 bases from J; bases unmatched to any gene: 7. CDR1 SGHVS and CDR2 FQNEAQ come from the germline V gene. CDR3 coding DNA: TGTGCCAGCAGACACACTAGCGGGAGGCCTAATGAGCAGTTCTTC. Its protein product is CASRHTSGRPNEQFF.

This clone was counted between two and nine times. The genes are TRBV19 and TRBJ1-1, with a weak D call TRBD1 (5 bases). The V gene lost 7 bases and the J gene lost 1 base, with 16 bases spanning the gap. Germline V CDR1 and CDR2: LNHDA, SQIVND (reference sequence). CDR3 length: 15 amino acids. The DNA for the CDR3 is TGTGCCAGTAATGGGGCTGCCGTGGGGAACACTGAAGCTTTCTTT. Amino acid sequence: CASNGAAVGNTEAFF.

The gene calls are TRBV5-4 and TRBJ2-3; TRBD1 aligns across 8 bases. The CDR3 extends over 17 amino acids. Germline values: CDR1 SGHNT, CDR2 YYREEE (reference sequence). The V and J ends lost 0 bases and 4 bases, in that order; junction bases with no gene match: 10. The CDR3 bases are TGTGCCAGCAGCTTGGGCCATGGACAGGGTTTGGCAGATACGCAGTATTTT. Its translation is CASSLGHGQGLADTQYF.

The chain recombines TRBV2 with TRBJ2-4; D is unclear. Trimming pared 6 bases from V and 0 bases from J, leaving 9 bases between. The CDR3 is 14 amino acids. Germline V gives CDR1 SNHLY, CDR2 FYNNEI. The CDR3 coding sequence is TGTGCCAGCAGGGAAAGAGTAGCCAAAAACATTCAGTACTTC. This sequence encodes CASRERVAKNIQYF.

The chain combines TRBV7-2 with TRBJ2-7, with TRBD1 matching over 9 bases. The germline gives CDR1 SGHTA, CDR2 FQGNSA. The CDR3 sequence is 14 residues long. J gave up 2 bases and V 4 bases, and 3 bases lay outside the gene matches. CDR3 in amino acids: CASSSGTGTYEQYF. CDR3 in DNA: TGTGCCAGCAGCTCCGGGACAGGGACCTACGAGCAGTACTTC. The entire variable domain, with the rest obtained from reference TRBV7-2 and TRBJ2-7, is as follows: GAGVSQSPSNKVTEKGKDVELRCDPISGHTALYWYRQSLGQGLEFLIYFQGNSAPDKSGLPSDRFSAERTGGSVSTLTIQRTQQEDSAVYLCASSSGTGTYEQYFGPGTRLTVT.

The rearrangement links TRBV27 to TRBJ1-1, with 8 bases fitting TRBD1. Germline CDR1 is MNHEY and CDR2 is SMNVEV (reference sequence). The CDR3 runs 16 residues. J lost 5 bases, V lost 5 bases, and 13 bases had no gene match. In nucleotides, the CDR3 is TGTGCCAGCAGTCCGGCGGTCGGCAGGGGGCGAACTGAAGCTTTCTTT. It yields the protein CASSPAVGRGRTEAFF.

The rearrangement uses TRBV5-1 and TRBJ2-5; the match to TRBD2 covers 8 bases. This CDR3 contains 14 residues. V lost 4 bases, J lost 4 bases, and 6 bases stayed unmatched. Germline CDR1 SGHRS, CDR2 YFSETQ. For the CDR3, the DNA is TGCGCCAGCAGCGTCGGGGGGGTCGGAGAGACCCAGTACTTC. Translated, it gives CASSVGGVGETQYF.

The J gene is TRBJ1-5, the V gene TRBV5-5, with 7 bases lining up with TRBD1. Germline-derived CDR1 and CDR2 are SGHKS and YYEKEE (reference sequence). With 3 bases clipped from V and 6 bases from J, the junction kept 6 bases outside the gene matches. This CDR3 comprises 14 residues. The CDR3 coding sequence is TGTGCCAGCAGCTCGCGACAGGGCGCTCAGCCCCAGCATTTT. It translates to CASSSRQGAQPQHF.

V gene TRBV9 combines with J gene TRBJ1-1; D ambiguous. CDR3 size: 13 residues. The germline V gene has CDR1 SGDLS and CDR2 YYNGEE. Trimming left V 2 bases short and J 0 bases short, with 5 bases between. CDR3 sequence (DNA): TGTGCCAGCAGCGTGGAGCTGAACACTGAAGCTTTCTTT. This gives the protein CASSVELNTEAFF. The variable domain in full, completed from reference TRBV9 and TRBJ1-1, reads DSGVTQTPKHLITATGQRVTLRCSPRSGDLSVYWYQQSLDQGLQFLIQYYNGEERAKGNILERFSAQQFPDLHSELNLSSLELGDSALYFCASSVELNTEAFFGQGTRLTVV.

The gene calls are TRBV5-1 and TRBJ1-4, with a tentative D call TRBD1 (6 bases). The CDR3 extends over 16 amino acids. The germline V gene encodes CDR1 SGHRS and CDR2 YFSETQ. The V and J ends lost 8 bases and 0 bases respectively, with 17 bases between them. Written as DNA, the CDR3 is TGCGCCAGTTCGACAGGTCTTCTTGCAACTAATGAAAAACTGTTTTTT. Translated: CASSTGLLATNEKLFF.

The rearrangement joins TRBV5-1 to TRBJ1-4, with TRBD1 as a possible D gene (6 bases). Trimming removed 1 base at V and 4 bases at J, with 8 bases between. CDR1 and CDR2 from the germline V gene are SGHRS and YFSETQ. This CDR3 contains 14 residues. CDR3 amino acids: CASSLRQDNEKLFF. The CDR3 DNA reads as TGCGCCAGCAGCTTGAGACAGGATAATGAAAAACTGTTTTTT.

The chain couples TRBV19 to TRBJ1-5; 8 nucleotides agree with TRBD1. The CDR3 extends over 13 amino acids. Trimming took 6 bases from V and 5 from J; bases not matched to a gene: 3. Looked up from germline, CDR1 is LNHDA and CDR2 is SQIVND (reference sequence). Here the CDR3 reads CASRSGGDQPQHF. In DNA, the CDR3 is TGTGCCAGTAGGTCAGGGGGCGATCAGCCCCAGCATTTT.

The CDR3 loop is CASSLFGLTGELFF. The CDR3 nucleotides read TGTGCCAGCAGCTTGTTCGGACTCACCGGGGAGCTGTTTTTT. The J gene is TRBJ2-2, the V gene TRBV5-8; perhaps TRBD2 as D (5 bases). From germline, CDR1 is SGHTS and CDR2 YDEGEE. V was clipped by 1 base and J by 4 bases, with 8 bases between them. This CDR3 has 14 amino acids. Filled out from reference TRBV5-8 and TRBJ2-2, the complete variable domain reads EAGVTQSPTHLIKTRGQQATLRCSPISGHTSVYWYQQALGLGLQFLLWYDEGEERNRGNFPPRFSGRQFPNYSSELNVNALELEDSALYLCASSLFGLTGELFFGEGSRLTVL.

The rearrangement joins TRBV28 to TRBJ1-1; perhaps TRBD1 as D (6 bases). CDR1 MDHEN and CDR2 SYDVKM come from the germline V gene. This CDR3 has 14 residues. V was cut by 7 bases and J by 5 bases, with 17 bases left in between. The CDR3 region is CASTLLSDRTEAFF. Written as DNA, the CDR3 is TGTGCCAGCACCCTATTATCCGACAGGACTGAAGCTTTCTTT.

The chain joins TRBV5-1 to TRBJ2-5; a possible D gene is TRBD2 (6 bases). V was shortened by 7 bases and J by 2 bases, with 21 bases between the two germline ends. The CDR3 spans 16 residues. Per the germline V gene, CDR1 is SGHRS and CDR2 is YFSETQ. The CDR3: CASQGGPGGVQETQYF. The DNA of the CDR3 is TGCGCCAGCCAGGGCGGGCCGGGCGGGGTTCAAGAGACCCAGTACTTC. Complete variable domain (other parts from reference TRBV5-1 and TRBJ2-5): KAGVTQTPRYLIKTRGQQVTLSCSPISGHRSVSWYQQTPGQGLQFLFEYFSETQRNKGNFPGRFSGRQFSNSRSEMNVSTLELGDSALYLCASQGGPGGVQETQYFGPGTRLLVL.

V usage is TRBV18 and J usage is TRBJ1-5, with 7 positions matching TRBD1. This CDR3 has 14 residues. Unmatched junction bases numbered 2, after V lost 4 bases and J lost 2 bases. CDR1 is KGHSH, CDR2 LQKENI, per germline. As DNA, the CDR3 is TGTGCCAGCTCACGACAGGGACGCAATCAGCCCCAGCATTTT. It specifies CASSRQGRNQPQHF.

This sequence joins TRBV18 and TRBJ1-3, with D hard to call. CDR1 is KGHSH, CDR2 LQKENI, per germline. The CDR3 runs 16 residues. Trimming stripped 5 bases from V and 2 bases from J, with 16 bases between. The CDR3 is CASSGATGSAGNTIYF. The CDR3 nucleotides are TGTGCCAGCTCAGGAGCGACGGGTTCTGCTGGAAACACCATATATTTT.

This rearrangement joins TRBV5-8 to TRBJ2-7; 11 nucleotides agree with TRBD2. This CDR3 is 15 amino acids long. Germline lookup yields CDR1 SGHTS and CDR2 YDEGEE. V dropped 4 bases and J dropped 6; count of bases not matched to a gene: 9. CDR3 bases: TGTGCCAGCAGCCTCACACTAGCGGGAGTTAGCGAGCAGTACTTC. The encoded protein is CASSLTLAGVSEQYF.

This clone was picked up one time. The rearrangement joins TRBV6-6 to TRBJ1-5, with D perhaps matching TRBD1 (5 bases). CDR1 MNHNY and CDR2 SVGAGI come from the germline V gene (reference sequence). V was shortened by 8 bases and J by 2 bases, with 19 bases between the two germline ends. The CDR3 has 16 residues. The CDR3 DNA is TGTGCCAGCGGCCGGCAGGGAATTTCGGGCAATCAGCCCCAGCATTTT. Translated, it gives CASGRQGISGNQPQHF.

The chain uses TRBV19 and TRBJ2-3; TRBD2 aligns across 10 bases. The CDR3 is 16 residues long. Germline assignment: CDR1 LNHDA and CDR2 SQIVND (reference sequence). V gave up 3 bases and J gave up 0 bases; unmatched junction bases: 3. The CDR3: CASSIASGGSTDTQYF. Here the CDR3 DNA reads TGTGCCAGTAGTATCGCTAGCGGGGGCAGCACAGATACGCAGTATTTT.

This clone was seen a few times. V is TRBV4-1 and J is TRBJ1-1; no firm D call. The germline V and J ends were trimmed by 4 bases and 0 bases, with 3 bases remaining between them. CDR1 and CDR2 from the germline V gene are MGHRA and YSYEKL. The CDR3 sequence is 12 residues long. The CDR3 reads CASSPLNTEAFF. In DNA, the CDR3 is TGCGCCAGCAGCCCCTTGAACACTGAAGCTTTCTTT.

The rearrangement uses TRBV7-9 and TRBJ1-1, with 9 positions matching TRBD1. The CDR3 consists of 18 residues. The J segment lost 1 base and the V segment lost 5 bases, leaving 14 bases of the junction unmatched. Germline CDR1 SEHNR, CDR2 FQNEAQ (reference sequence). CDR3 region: CASSELRSGQGRNTEAFF. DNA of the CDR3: TGTGCCAGCAGCGAGTTACGTTCGGGACAGGGTAGGAACACTGAAGCTTTCTTT.

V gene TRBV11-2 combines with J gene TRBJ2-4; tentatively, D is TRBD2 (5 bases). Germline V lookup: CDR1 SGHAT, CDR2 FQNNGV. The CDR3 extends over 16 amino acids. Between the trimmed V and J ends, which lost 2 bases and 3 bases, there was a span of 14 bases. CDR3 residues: CASSLRGIRDKNIQYF. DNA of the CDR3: TGTGCCAGCAGCTTACGGGGAATAAGGGACAAAAACATTCAGTACTTC.

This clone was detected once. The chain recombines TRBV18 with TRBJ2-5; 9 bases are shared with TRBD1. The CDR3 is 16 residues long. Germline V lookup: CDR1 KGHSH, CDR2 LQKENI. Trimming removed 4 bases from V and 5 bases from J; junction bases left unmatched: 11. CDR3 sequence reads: CASSLLTQGARETQYF. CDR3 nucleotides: TGTGCCAGCTCACTCCTTACACAGGGGGCGAGGGAGACCCAGTACTTC.

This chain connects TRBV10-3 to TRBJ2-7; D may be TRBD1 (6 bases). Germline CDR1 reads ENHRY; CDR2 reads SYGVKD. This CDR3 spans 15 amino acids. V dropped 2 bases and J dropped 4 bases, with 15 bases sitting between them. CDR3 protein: CAISEARDMRYEQYF. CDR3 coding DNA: TGTGCCATCAGTGAGGCTCGGGACATGAGATACGAGCAGTACTTC.

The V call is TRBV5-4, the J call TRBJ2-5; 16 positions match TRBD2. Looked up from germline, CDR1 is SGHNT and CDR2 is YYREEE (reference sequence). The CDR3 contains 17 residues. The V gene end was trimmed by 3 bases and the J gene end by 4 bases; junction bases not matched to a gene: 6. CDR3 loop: CASSSGLAGGLGETQYF. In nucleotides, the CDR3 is TGTGCCAGCAGCTCGGGACTAGCGGGAGGGTTAGGAGAGACCCAGTACTTC.

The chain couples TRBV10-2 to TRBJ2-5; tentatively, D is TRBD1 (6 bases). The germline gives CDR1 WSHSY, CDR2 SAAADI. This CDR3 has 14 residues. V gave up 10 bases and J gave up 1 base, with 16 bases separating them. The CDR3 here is CATLNLGGQETQYF. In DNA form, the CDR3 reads TGCGCCACCCTAAACCTAGGGGGCCAAGAGACCCAGTACTTC.

CDR3 loop: CASSIERGNEQFF. The CDR3 DNA is TGTGCCAGTAGTATAGAACGAGGAAATGAGCAGTTCTTC. This chain joins TRBV19 and TRBJ2-1; D remains unclear. This CDR3 has 13 amino acids. CDR1 is LNHDA and CDR2 is SQIVND in the germline V gene (reference sequence). V gave up 0 bases and J gave up 7 bases, with 7 bases separating them.

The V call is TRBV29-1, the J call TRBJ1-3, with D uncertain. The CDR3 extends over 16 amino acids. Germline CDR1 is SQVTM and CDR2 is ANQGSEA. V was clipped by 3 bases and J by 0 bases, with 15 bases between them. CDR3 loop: CSVDSRQEDSGNTIYF. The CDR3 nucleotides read TGCAGCGTTGACTCTAGGCAGGAGGACTCTGGAAACACCATATATTTT.

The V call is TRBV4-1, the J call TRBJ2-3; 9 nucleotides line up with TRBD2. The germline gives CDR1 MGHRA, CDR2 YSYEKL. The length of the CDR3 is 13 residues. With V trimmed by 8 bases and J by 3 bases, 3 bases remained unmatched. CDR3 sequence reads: CASSSGGTDTQYF. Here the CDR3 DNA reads TGCGCCAGCTCAAGCGGGGGGACAGATACGCAGTATTTT.

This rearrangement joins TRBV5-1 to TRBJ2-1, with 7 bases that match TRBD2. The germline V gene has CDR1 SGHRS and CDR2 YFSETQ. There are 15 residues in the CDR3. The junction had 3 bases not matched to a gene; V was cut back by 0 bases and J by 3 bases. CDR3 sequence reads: CASSLDLAVYNEQFF. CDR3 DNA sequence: TGCGCCAGCAGCTTGGACCTAGCGGTCTACAATGAGCAGTTCTTC.

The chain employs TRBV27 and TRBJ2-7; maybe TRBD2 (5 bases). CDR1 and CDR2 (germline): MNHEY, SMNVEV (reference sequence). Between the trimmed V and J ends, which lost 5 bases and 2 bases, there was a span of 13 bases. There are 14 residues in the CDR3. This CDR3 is CASSPTTSAYEQYF. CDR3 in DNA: TGTGCCAGCAGTCCGACTACCTCCGCCTACGAGCAGTACTTC.